These T cell receptor beta chains were read from a single sample in a study of human T cells and chemical hapten exposure. TCRdb called the RACE reads again in MiXCR, with one record for every CDR3 protein. The sample lists more than 150,000 distinct CDR3 sequences, about 14% occurring once. The specimen comprised whole blood, sampled in connection with sensitization to the hapten diphenylcyclopropenone (DPC). These receptors were collected from a woman in her 30s with alopecia areata. Some clones in this sample may be carry-over from other donors' samples. Both conserved end residues are part of each CDR3. D genes are given only for firm matches. Rows give clone size only sometimes, using once, few, many, or a class for an expanded clone.

len: 17
j_gene: TRBJ1-3
d_gene: NA
abundance: NA
v_gene: TRBV3-1
CDR3nt: TGTGCCAGCAGCCAGGAGTTGCCCGGGACTGCTGGAAACACCATATATTTT
CDR3aa: CASSQELPGTAGNTIYF

len: 14
j_gene: TRBJ2-7
d_gene: TRBD2
abundance: few
v_gene: TRBV20-1
CDR3nt: TGCAGTGTCCCGAAAGCGGGAGGGCCAGGAGAGCAGTACTTC
CDR3aa: CSVPKAGGPGEQYF

len: 16
j_gene: TRBJ2-2
d_gene: TRBD1
abundance: NA
v_gene: TRBV5-1
CDR3nt: TGCGCCAGCAGCTCGTCCGGGACAGGGGGTTCCGGGGAGCTGTTTTTT
CDR3aa: CASSSSGTGGSGELFF

len: 15
j_gene: TRBJ2-2
d_gene: NA
abundance: few
v_gene: TRBV27
CDR3nt: TGTGCCAGCAGTCTGGGACTCCTGAACACCGGGGAGCTGTTTTTT
CDR3aa: CASSLGLLNTGELFF

len: 15
j_gene: TRBJ2-2
d_gene: NA
abundance: many
v_gene: TRBV5-1
CDR3nt: TGCGCCAGCATGTTCACAGGGACGAACACCGGGGAGCTGTTTTTT
CDR3aa: CASMFTGTNTGELFF

len: 14
j_gene: TRBJ2-7
d_gene: NA
abundance: NA
v_gene: TRBV4-3
CDR3nt: TGCGCCAGCAGCCAAGATCTTTCGGTGGCGGTGCAGTACTTC
CDR3aa: CASSQDLSVAVQYF

len: 14
j_gene: TRBJ2-1
d_gene: NA
abundance: NA
v_gene: TRBV24-1
CDR3nt: TGTGCCACCAGTGGCAGGGTAAAGCTCGATGAACAGTTCTTC
CDR3aa: CATSGRVKLDEQFF

len: 16
j_gene: TRBJ2-7
d_gene: TRBD1
abundance: many
v_gene: TRBV4-1
CDR3nt: TGCGCCAGCAGCCCAGGTAACCGGGACAGGGTCTACGAGCAGTACTTC
CDR3aa: CASSPGNRDRVYEQYF

len: 15
j_gene: TRBJ2-7
d_gene: TRBD2
abundance: NA
v_gene: TRBV28
CDR3nt: TGTGCCAGCAGTTCCGGAGGGACTAGCTCCGGCGAGCAGTACTTC
CDR3aa: CASSSGGTSSGEQYF

len: 13
j_gene: TRBJ2-7
d_gene: NA
abundance: NA
v_gene: TRBV7-2
CDR3nt: TGTGCCAGCAGCCCCGACGGCCCCTCTCAGCAGTACTTC
CDR3aa: CASSPDGPSQQYF

len: 13
j_gene: TRBJ1-2
d_gene: NA
abundance: few
v_gene: TRBV29-1
CDR3nt: TGCAGCGTTGGAGGGGCGTCTAACTATGGCTACACCTTC
CDR3aa: CSVGGASNYGYTF

len: 17
j_gene: TRBJ2-7
d_gene: NA
abundance: NA
v_gene: TRBV29-1
CDR3nt: TGCAGCGTTGTTGGTCGGGACAAGTTGAATTGGTCCTACGAGCAGTACTTC
CDR3aa: CSVVGRDKLNWSYEQYF

len: 14
j_gene: TRBJ1-1
d_gene: NA
abundance: NA
v_gene: TRBV5-1
CDR3nt: TGCGCCAGCAGCTCAACAGGGTGGAACACTGAAGCTTTCTTT
CDR3aa: CASSSTGWNTEAFF

len: 14
j_gene: TRBJ1-4
d_gene: TRBD1
abundance: NA
v_gene: TRBV3-1
CDR3nt: TGTGCCAGCAGCGATGGACAGGGGGACGAAAAACTGTTTTTT
CDR3aa: CASSDGQGDEKLFF

len: 12
j_gene: TRBJ1-1
d_gene: NA
abundance: many
v_gene: TRBV11-2
CDR3nt: TGTGCCAGCAGCCAGGACAGTGTTGGGGCTTTCTTT
CDR3aa: CASSQDSVGAFF

len: 14
j_gene: TRBJ1-1
d_gene: TRBD1
abundance: NA
v_gene: TRBV28
CDR3nt: TGTGCCAGCAGTTTACAGGGGGCGCATACTGAAGCTTTCTTT
CDR3aa: CASSLQGAHTEAFF

len: 14
j_gene: TRBJ1-1
d_gene: NA
abundance: many
v_gene: TRBV30
CDR3nt: TGTGCCTGGAACCCGGACCCAGGGGACACTGAAGCTTTCTTT
CDR3aa: CAWNPDPGDTEAFF